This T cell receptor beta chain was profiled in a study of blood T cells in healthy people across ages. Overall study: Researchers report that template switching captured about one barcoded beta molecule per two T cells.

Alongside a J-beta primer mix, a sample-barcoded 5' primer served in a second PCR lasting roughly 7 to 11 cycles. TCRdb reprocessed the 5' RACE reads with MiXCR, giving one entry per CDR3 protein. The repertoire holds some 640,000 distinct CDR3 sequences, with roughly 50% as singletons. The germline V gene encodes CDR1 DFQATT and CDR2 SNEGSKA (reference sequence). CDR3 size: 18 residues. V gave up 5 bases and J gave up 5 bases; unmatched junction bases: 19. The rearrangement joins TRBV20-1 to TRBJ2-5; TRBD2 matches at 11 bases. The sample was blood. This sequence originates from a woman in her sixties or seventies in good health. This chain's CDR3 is CSAPNALAGGPYRETQYF. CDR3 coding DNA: TGCAGTGCTCCAAACGCCTTAGCGGGAGGGCCCTATCGTGAGACCCAGTACTTC.